This TCR beta chain derives from a study of T cell responses to AZD1222 COVID-19 vaccine (dated by TCRdb to about 2021). About the study as a whole: TCR sequencing covered some 240 trial participants: nearly 210 given two doses of AZD1222 and 26 given two doses of MenACWY control vaccine. Trial participants were enrolled by age into subgroups of 18-55, 56-69 and 70-plus years, and roughly 150, 30 and 60 TCR-sequenced participants, respectively, were included in these subgroups.

Interpreted using the paper, the time point label stands for: about 28 days (+/-7) after the second vaccine dose. AZD1222 recipients given second doses at about 4 weeks or at about 12 weeks were pooled, since spike-specific TCR depth and breadth were not found to differ between the two schedules. Samples from vaccinated people were obtained from the UK trials COV001 and COV002, which included a single-blind randomized controlled phase 2/3 trial of AZD1222 (ChAdOx1 nCoV-19) in healthy adults. Trial participant PBMC samples were collected at day 0 and day 28 after the second dose for TCRbeta chain sequencing. On this clone itself: Its target antigen remains unknown. Qualities for individual bases were not recorded, and no much larger clone is one base off.

Including cysteine and phenylalanine, the CDR3 has 16 amino acids. Just the 48-base CDR3 DNA is kept, in frame starting at base 1. CDR1 MDHEN and CDR2 SYDVKM were looked up in the germline V gene. V is trimmed back by 6 bases and J by 0 bases, and the junction contains 7 bases that no gene match accounts for. Points the paper makes about the study in general: The vaccine-associated CD4 TCRs covered the entire spike protein, and the dominant responses fell in regions 160-218 and 743-854. The 56-69-year group was small, and its depth increase did not reach significance, likely because of low power. Only 5 to 7 AZD1222 recipients were SARS-CoV-2 seropositive at baseline, limiting conclusions about previously exposed vaccinees. Participants were mostly white British and included more females than males, and it was suggested by the authors that clonal diversity may have been underestimated. After two AZD1222 doses, both the breadth and the depth of spike-specific TCRs were significantly higher than at day 0 and than in MenACWY recipients. Because no day 14 peak-response samples were available, the repertoires could be characterized only after the peak T cell response. Epitopes outside the regions mutated in the B.1.351 and B.1.1.7 variants were reportedly recognized by nearly half of the unique spike-specific TCRs.

The CDR3 regions of human TCRbeta chains were analyzed by immunosequencing. Processing in the source paper ran as follows. TCRs in the repertoires were compared against a reference library of SARS-CoV-2-specific TCRs that had been generated with the MIRA antigen-specificity platform. Breadth was defined as the fraction of unique TCRs that were SARS-CoV-2-associated. Depth was defined as the fraction of total T cells that were SARS-CoV-2-associated. Using the MIRA data, every spike-specific TCR was mapped to the spike region that the TCR reacted to and assigned to either a CD4 or a CD8 class. Log10-transformed breadth and depth values were compared by one-way ANOVA with Sidak's multiple comparisons tests. What TCRdb holds here is the immuneACCESS table cut down to in-frame rearrangements. Part of the clones is not present; checked against another copy, under half of the missing clones reflect an unresolved V gene, and the others are unexplained. V, J and clone size are taken as reported in that table, and D and trimming were inferred from the DNA itself. This sample holds about 75,000 clones; 87% were observed only once. The biggest ten clones account for roughly 18% of the sample.

Specimen: peripheral blood, collected 28 days after the second AZD1222 dose. The chain uses TRBV28 and TRBJ1-4; TRBD1 matches 7 bases in the middle. The TCR originated in an adult who received the AZD1222 COVID-19 vaccine. The nucleotide sequence reads as follows: TGTGCCAGCAGCGACCCGGGACAGTCAACTAATGAAAAACTGTTTTTT. This sequence encodes CASSDPGQSTNEKLFF. With the portions outside the CDR3 filled from the reference TRBV28 and TRBJ1-4 genes, the complete variable region becomes DVKVTQSSRYLVKRTGEKVFLECVQDMDHENMFWYRQDPGLGLRLIYFSYDVKMKEKGDIPEGYSVSREKKERFSLILESASTNQTSMYLCASSDPGQSTNEKLFFGSGTQLSVL.